These 30 T cell receptor beta chains came from one sample sequenced in a study of neurological immune-mediated disorders. Using its own MiXCR run on the 5' RACE reads, TCRdb lists one record per CDR3 protein. The sample has about 120,000 distinct CDR3 sequences; 3% to 3.5% are singletons. The sample comprised PBMCs. Source of these receptors: a woman aged 30 to 39 with multiple sclerosis.

There are a few counts of this clonotype. The rearrangement joins TRBV30 to TRBJ2-3, with 10 bases lining up with TRBD2. The CDR3 spans 15 residues. Germline V gene data show CDR1 as GTSNPN and CDR2 as SVGIG (reference sequence). J lost 6 bases, V lost 0 bases, and 6 bases had no gene match. The CDR3: CAWSVLAGVSDTQYF. The CDR3 bases are TGTGCCTGGAGTGTGCTAGCGGGAGTTTCGGATACGCAGTATTTT.

The sample holds many counts of this clonotype. The rearrangement joins TRBV5-1 to TRBJ2-2; D may be TRBD1 (6 bases). This CDR3 has 15 amino acids. Germline CDR1 and CDR2: SGHRS and YFSETQ. With 3 bases removed from V and 0 bases from J, the gap between germline ends came to 9 bases. CDR3 sequence (DNA): TGCGCCAGCAGCTCCCGGGACACGAACACCGGGGAGCTGTTTTTT. Its translation: CASSSRDTNTGELFF.

Ten or more counts support this clonotype. This sequence joins TRBV7-2 and TRBJ2-5, with TRBD1 matching 9 bases. With 3 bases clipped from V and 3 bases from J, the junction kept 11 bases outside the gene matches. The CDR3 contains 17 residues. Germline assignment: CDR1 SGHTA and CDR2 FQGNSA. In nucleotides, the CDR3 is TGTGCCAGCAGCTTGAGGGGGGGACAGGGAGTCGAAGAGACCCAGTACTTC. It specifies CASSLRGGQGVEETQYF.

This clonotype was seen repeatedly, ten times or more. The chain has TRBV27 and TRBJ1-2; D is unclear. The germline CDR1 and CDR2 sequences are MNHEY and SMNVEV (reference sequence). This CDR3 spans 14 amino acids. Trimming took 1 base from V and 5 from J, leaving 11 bases between them. The CDR3 sequence: CASSLLATGYGYTF. In nucleotides, the CDR3 is TGTGCCAGCAGTTTATTAGCGACCGGGTATGGCTACACCTTC.

This clonotype was picked up many times. J is TRBJ2-1 and V is TRBV20-1, with D maybe TRBD2 (5 bases). Trimming removed 0 bases at V and 3 bases at J, with 15 bases between. Germline V lookup: CDR1 DFQATT, CDR2 SNEGSKA (reference sequence). The CDR3 runs 16 residues. The CDR3 here is CSARDQWRLDYNEQFF. The CDR3 nucleotides read TGCAGTGCTAGAGACCAATGGAGGTTGGACTACAATGAGCAGTTCTTC.

The sample holds many counts of this clonotype. The gene calls are TRBV29-1 and TRBJ2-1; a possible D gene is TRBD1 (6 bases). CDR1 is SQVTM and CDR2 is ANQGSEA in the germline V gene. The CDR3 loop spans 12 amino acids. Trimming took off 4 bases at V and 5 bases at J, with 9 bases between the two ends. Written as DNA, the CDR3 is TGCAGCGTTGTGAGGGACAACAATGAGCAGTTCTTC. Translated, it gives CSVVRDNNEQFF.

This clonotype was recorded at least ten times. This chain joins TRBV20-1 and TRBJ2-3; D is uncertain. CDR3 length: 13 residues. The germline CDR1 and CDR2 sequences are DFQATT and SNEGSKA (reference sequence). The ends were cut back, 0 bases at V and 3 bases at J, with 7 bases in the middle. The CDR3 spells CSARESWTDTQYF. CDR3 DNA: TGCAGTGCTAGAGAAAGTTGGACAGATACGCAGTATTTT.

This clonotype was recorded many times. The chain combines TRBV19 with TRBJ2-7, with TRBD2 as a possible D gene (5 bases). CDR1 is LNHDA and CDR2 is SQIVND in the germline V gene (reference sequence). V lost 3 bases and J 0 bases, leaving 6 bases between the germline ends. The CDR3 is 13 amino acids. The CDR3 sequence is CASSMEASYEQYF. For the CDR3, the DNA is TGTGCCAGTAGTATGGAGGCCTCCTACGAGCAGTACTTC.

In its sample, this clonotype was seen many times. The CDR3 sequence is CASSTGGAYNEQFF. The CDR3 nucleotides read TGCGCCAGCAGCACCGGCGGGGCCTACAATGAGCAGTTCTTC. The chain uses TRBV10-1 and TRBJ2-1; maybe TRBD2 (6 bases). Trimming took off 6 bases at V and 2 bases at J, with 11 bases between the two ends. CDR3 length: 14 amino acids. Looked up from germline, CDR1 is WNHNN and CDR2 is SYGVQD (reference sequence).

The chain is built from TRBV5-1 and TRBJ2-2; D call uncertain. V shed 0 bases and J shed 0 bases, with 9 bases lying between them. This CDR3 is 16 amino acids long. Germline CDR1 is SGHRS and CDR2 is YFSETQ. CDR3 in amino acids: CASSLVVGSNTGELFF. The CDR3 coding sequence is TGCGCCAGCAGCTTGGTGGTGGGGTCGAACACCGGGGAGCTGTTTTTT.

This clonotype came up many times. The chain is built from TRBV7-2 and TRBJ1-1; 7 bases are a match to TRBD1. The CDR3 consists of 14 residues. The germline V gene has CDR1 SGHTA and CDR2 FQGNSA. The J segment lost 3 bases and the V segment lost 5 bases, leaving 6 bases of the junction unmatched. The CDR3 coding sequence is TGTGCCAGCAGCCGACGAACAGGGGACACTGAAGCTTTCTTT. Its protein product is CASSRRTGDTEAFF. Full variable domain (outside the CDR3, taken from reference TRBV7-2 and TRBJ1-1): GAGVSQSPSNKVTEKGKDVELRCDPISGHTALYWYRQSLGQGLEFLIYFQGNSAPDKSGLPSDRFSAERTGGSVSTLTIQRTQQEDSAVYLCASSRRTGDTEAFFGQGTRLTVV.

At least ten counts were recorded for this clonotype. The rearrangement links TRBV20-1 to TRBJ1-5; no reliable D call. Per germline, CDR1 DFQATT and CDR2 SNEGSKA (reference sequence). CDR3 length: 13 residues. V was shortened by 4 bases and J by 7 bases, with 14 bases between the two germline ends. The CDR3 spells CSATSVVTQPQHF. The CDR3 coding sequence is TGCAGTGCTACCTCGGTGGTAACCCAGCCCCAGCATTTT.

This clonotype came up many times. The chain has TRBV20-1 and TRBJ2-7, with D uncertain. The CDR3 covers 12 residues. Per germline, CDR1 DFQATT and CDR2 SNEGSKA (reference sequence). V lost 6 bases to trimming and J lost 4 bases, with 13 bases between them. CDR3 in amino acids: CSAEEDHYEQYF. The CDR3 nucleotides read TGCAGTGCCGAAGAGGACCATTACGAGCAGTACTTC.

This clonotype was seen repeatedly, ten times or more. V and J are TRBV14 and TRBJ2-4; TRBD2 matches 13 bases. Trimming at V came to 2 bases and at J to 0 bases, leaving 7 bases not matched to a gene. Germline assignment: CDR1 SGHDN and CDR2 FVKESK. The CDR3 contains 19 residues. Here the CDR3 reads CASSQFRTSGRAAKNIQYF. The CDR3 nucleotides are TGTGCCAGCAGCCAATTCAGGACTAGCGGGAGAGCAGCCAAAAACATTCAGTACTTC.

The chain joins TRBV20-1 to TRBJ2-3; possibly TRBD2 for D (5 bases). The V gene lost 1 base and the J gene lost 12 bases, with 17 bases spanning the gap. Germline V lookup: CDR1 DFQATT, CDR2 SNEGSKA (reference sequence). This CDR3 has 13 residues. CDR3 DNA: TGCAGTGCTAGAGTCCTGGTCGGCGCGGGCCAGTATTTT. Translated: CSARVLVGAGQYF.

Many counts were recorded for this clonotype. This chain uses TRBV24-1 with TRBJ2-3; TRBD1 matches at 8 bases. J gave up 2 bases and V 2 bases, and 5 bases lay outside the gene matches. Germline lookup yields CDR1 KGHDR and CDR2 SFDVKD. The CDR3 is 16 residues long. CDR3 in amino acids: CATSDSGQGYTDTQYF. As DNA, the CDR3 is TGTGCCACCAGTGATTCCGGACAGGGTTACACAGATACGCAGTATTTT.

Ten or more counts support this clonotype. The V and J genes are TRBV10-3 and TRBJ1-5, with D possibly matching TRBD1 (5 bases). V was cut by 5 bases and J by 3 bases, with 11 bases left in between. This CDR3 has 14 amino acids. Germline V lookup: CDR1 ENHRY, CDR2 SYGVKD. CDR3 sequence (DNA): TGTGCCATCAGTCCTGACAGTTCCAATCAGCCCCAGCATTTT. Its protein is CAISPDSSNQPQHF.

Many counts were recorded for this clonotype. Relative to the germline gene, one junction end is altered; a read error may explain this. The chain joins TRBV7-6 to TRBJ2-3; D might be TRBD2 (5 bases). This CDR3 is 15 amino acids long. In germline, CDR1 is SGHVS, CDR2 FNYEAQ. The CDR3 nucleotides are TGTGCCAGCAGCCTAGCTGACTGGAACACAGATACGCAGTATTTT. It encodes CASSLADWNTDTQYF.

This clonotype was picked up many times. The J gene is TRBJ1-1, the V gene TRBV20-1, with 8 bases aligning to TRBD1. CDR1 and CDR2 (germline): DFQATT, SNEGSKA (reference sequence). CDR3 length equals 13 residues. Losses at the gene ends were 1 base for V and 3 bases for J; bases not matched to a gene: 1. The CDR3 region has the DNA TGCAGTGCTAGAGGGGGACAGGACACTGAAGCTTTCTTT. Encoded protein: CSARGGQDTEAFF.

This clonotype was counted many times. This rearrangement joins TRBV5-1 to TRBJ2-7; D is perhaps TRBD2 (5 bases). Germline CDR1 and CDR2: SGHRS and YFSETQ. The V end lost 4 bases, the J end lost 2 bases, and 13 bases lay between the germline ends. The CDR3 runs to 14 residues. The CDR3 DNA reads TGCGCCAGCAGCCTAACTAGGTCCGCCTACGAGCAGTACTTC. It translates to CASSLTRSAYEQYF.

This clonotype was counted at least ten times. The gene calls are TRBV18 and TRBJ2-7; no clear D. This CDR3 has 12 residues. CDR1 is KGHSH and CDR2 is LQKENI in the germline V gene. V was clipped by 2 bases and J by 7 bases, with 9 bases between them. The DNA for the CDR3 is TGTGCCAGCTCACCATCAAGGGTTGAGCAGTACTTC. Its protein product is CASSPSRVEQYF.

This clonotype was counted many times. This chain uses TRBV7-9 with TRBJ2-3; D call uncertain. This CDR3 is 13 amino acids long. The germline V gene encodes CDR1 SEHNR and CDR2 FQNEAQ (reference sequence). Trimming pared 1 base from V and 4 bases from J, leaving 6 bases between. For the CDR3, the DNA is TGTGCCAGCAGCTTAGTACGGGCAGATACGCAGTATTTT. Amino acids: CASSLVRADTQYF.

The table lists this clonotype with many counts. The chain is built from TRBV4-3 and TRBJ1-5; 8 bases map to TRBD1. From germline, CDR1 is LGHNA and CDR2 YSLEER. The V segment lost 0 bases and the J segment 0 bases; nucleotides outside the gene matches: 16. The CDR3 runs to 21 residues. The CDR3 loop reads CASSQDLVTGGWGDSNQPQHF. The CDR3 DNA reads as TGCGCCAGCAGCCAAGATCTGGTAACAGGGGGGTGGGGAGATAGCAATCAGCCCCAGCATTTT.

This clonotype was detected ten times or more. CDR3: CAISESGPNTEAFF. The CDR3 region has the DNA TGTGCCATCAGTGAGTCGGGGCCTAACACTGAAGCTTTCTTT. This chain uses TRBV10-3 with TRBJ1-1; D may be TRBD1 (5 bases). CDR1 and CDR2 from the germline V gene are ENHRY and SYGVKD. The CDR3 contains 14 residues. Trimming took 0 bases from V and 2 from J, leaving 7 bases between them.

This clonotype was counted ten times or more. The chain links TRBV7-7 to TRBJ2-5; D might be TRBD1 or TRBD2, each matching 5 bases. The V end was cut by 2 bases, the J end by 4 bases, with 14 bases between. The germline CDR1 and CDR2 sequences are SSHAT and FNYEAQ (reference sequence). This CDR3 region has 15 residues. CDR3: CASSLSQGRSETQYF. In DNA, the CDR3 is TGTGCCAGCAGCTTAAGTCAGGGACGATCAGAGACCCAGTACTTC.

This clonotype has a count of ten or more. The chain combines TRBV27 with TRBJ2-3; perhaps TRBD2 as D (5 bases). The germline V gene encodes CDR1 MNHEY and CDR2 SMNVEV (reference sequence). Trimming stripped 3 bases from V and 4 bases from J, with 14 bases between. This CDR3 is 15 amino acids long. The CDR3: CASSFTASIADTQYF. The CDR3 DNA follows: TGTGCCAGCAGTTTTACTGCTAGCATAGCAGATACGCAGTATTTT.

At least ten counts were recorded for this clonotype. The chain has TRBV5-5 and TRBJ1-2; unclear D gene. In germline, CDR1 is SGHKS, CDR2 YYEKEE (reference sequence). The CDR3 consists of 15 residues. V shed 4 bases and J shed 4 bases, with 17 bases lying between them. DNA for the CDR3: TGTGCCAGCAGCCTCTACGATCCGGTAGCCTATGGCTACACCTTC. Encoded protein: CASSLYDPVAYGYTF.

This clonotype was seen ten or more times. V usage is TRBV7-9 and J usage is TRBJ2-1; TRBD2 agrees at 12 bases. The length of the CDR3 is 18 residues. Germline values: CDR1 SEHNR, CDR2 FQNEAQ (reference sequence). The V gene end was trimmed by 5 bases and the J gene end by 10 bases; junction bases not matched to a gene: 18. The CDR3 DNA reads as TGTGCCAGCAGCCCTCCTACCCTAGCGGGAGGGCCGTTCGGGGAGCAGTTCTTC. Translated: CASSPPTLAGGPFGEQFF.

This clonotype has at least ten counts. The chain joins TRBV6-6 to TRBJ1-2; D uncertain. From germline, CDR1 is MNHNY and CDR2 SVGAGI (reference sequence). V lost 7 bases and J 2 bases, leaving 11 bases between the germline ends. This CDR3 has 13 amino acids. The DNA for the CDR3 is TGTGCCAGCACCACCATGGGGAACTATGGCTACACCTTC. This sequence encodes CASTTMGNYGYTF.

This clonotype came up many times. The chain links TRBV25-1 to TRBJ1-4; 9 bases align to TRBD1. J lost 10 bases, V lost 6 bases, and 9 bases had no gene match. The germline V gene encodes CDR1 MGHDK and CDR2 SYGVNS. This CDR3 comprises 14 residues. CDR3 sequence: CASSLTGGEGKLFF. The DNA of the CDR3 is TGTGCCAGCAGCTTGACAGGGGGAGAGGGAAAACTGTTTTTT.